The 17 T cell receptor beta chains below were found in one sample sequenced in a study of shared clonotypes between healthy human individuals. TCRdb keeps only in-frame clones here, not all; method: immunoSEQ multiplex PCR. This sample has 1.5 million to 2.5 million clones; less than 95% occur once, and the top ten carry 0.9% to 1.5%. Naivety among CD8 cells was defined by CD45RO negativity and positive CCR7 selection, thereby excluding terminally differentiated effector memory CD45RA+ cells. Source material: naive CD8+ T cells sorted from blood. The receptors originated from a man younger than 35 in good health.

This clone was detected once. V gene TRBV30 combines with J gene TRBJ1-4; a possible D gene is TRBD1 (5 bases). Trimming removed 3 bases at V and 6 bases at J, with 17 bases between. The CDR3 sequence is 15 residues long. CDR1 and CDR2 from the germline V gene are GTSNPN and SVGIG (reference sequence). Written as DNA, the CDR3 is TGTGCCTGGAGGGAAGTCGACAGTCCGCATGAAAAACTGTTTTTT. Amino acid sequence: CAWREVDSPHEKLFF.

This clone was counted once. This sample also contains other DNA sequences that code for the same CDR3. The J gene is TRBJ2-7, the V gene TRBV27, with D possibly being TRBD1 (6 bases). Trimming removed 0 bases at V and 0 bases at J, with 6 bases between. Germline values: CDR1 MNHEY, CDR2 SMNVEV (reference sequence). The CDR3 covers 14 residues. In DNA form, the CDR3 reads TGTGCCAGCAGTTTATCGGGGGCCTCCTACGAGCAGTACTTC. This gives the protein CASSLSGASYEQYF.

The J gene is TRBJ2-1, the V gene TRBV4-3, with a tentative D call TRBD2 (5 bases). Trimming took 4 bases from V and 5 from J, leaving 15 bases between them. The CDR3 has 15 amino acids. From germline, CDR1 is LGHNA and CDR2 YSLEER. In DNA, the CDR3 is TGCGCCAGCAGCCGTTATGAGGGAGTCGACAATGAGCAGTTCTTC. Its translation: CASSRYEGVDNEQFF.

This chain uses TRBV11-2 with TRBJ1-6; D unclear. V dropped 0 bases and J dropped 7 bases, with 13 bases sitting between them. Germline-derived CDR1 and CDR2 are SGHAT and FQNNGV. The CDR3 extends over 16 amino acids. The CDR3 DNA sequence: TGTGCCAGCAGCTTAGATCGTATGGGCGCAAATTCACCCCTCCACTTT. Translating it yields CASSLDRMGANSPLHF. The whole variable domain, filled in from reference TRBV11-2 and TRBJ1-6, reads EAGVAQSPRYKIIEKRQSVAFWCNPISGHATLYWYQQILGQGPKLLIQFQNNGVVDDSQLPKDRFSAERLKGVDSTLKIQPAKLEDSAVYLCASSLDRMGANSPLHFGNGTRLTVT.

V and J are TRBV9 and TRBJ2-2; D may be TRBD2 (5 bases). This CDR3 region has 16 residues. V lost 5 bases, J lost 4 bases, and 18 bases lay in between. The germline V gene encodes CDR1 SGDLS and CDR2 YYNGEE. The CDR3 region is CASSAPRDGITGELFF. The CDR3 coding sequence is TGTGCCAGCAGTGCCCCCCGGGATGGGATCACCGGGGAGCTGTTTTTT.

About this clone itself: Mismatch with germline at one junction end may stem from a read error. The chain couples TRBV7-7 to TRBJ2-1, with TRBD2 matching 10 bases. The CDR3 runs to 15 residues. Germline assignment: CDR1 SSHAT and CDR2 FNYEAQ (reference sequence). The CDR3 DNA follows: TGTGCTAGCAGCTTAGCGGTAGCGGGGGGATCTGAGCAGTTCTTC. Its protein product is CASSLAVAGGSEQFF.

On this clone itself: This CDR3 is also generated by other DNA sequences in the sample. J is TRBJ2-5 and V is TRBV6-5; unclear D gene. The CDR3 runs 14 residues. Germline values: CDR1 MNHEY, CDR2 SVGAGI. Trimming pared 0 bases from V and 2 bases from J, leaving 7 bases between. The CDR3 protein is CASSYSGSQETQYF. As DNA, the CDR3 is TGTGCCAGCAGTTACTCAGGATCTCAAGAGACCCAGTACTTC.

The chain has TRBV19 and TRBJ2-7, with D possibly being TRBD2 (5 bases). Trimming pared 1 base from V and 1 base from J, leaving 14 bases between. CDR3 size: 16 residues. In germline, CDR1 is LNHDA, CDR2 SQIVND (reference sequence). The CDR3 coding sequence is TGTGCCAGTAGTATAGGTCCAGCGGACTTTTCCTACGAGCAGTACTTC. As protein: CASSIGPADFSYEQYF.

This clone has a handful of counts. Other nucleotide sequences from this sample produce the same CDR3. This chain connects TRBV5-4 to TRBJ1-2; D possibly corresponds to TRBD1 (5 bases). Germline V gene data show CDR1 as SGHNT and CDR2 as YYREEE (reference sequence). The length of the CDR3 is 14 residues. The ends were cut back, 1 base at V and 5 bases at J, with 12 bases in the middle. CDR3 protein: CASSLSGSGYGYTF. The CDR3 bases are TGTGCCAGCAGCTTGTCAGGGAGTGGGTATGGCTACACCTTC. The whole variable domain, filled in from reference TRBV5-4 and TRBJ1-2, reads ETGVTQSPTHLIKTRGQQVTLRCSSQSGHNTVSWYQQALGQGPQFIFQYYREEENGRGNFPPRFSGLQFPNYSSELNVNALELDDSALYLCASSLSGSGYGYTFGSGTRLTVV.

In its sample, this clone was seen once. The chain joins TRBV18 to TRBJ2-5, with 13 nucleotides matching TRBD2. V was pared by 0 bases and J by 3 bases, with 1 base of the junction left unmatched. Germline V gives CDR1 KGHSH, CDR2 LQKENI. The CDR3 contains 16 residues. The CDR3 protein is CASSPPTSGREETQYF. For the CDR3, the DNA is TGTGCCAGCTCACCACCCACTAGCGGGAGGGAAGAGACCCAGTACTTC.

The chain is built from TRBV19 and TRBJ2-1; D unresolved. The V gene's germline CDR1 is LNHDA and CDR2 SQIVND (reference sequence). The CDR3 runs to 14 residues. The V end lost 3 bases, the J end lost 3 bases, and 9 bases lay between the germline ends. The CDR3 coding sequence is TGTGCCAGTAGTATGACCCCGTACTACAATGAGCAGTTCTTC. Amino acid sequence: CASSMTPYYNEQFF.

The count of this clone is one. The CDR3 coding sequence is TGTGCCAGTAGTTTTGGGACAGCCGTTTATGGCTACACCTTC. Its protein product is CASSFGTAVYGYTF. The rearrangement uses TRBV19 and TRBJ1-2, with TRBD1 identical over 7 bases. This CDR3 region has 14 residues. V gave up 5 bases and J gave up 5 bases; unmatched junction bases: 8. Germline V CDR1 and CDR2: LNHDA, SQIVND (reference sequence).

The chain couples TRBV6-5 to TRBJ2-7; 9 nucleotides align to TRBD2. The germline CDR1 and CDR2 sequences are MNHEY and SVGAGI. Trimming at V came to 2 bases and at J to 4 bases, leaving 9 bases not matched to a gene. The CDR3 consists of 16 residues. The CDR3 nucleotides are TGTGCCAGCAGTTACAGTAGCGGGGGCCTTGCATACGAGCAGTACTTC. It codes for CASSYSSGGLAYEQYF.

CDR3 in amino acids: CASSQSPWTGNQETQYF. The CDR3 coding sequence is TGTGCCAGCAGCCAATCTCCCTGGACAGGAAACCAAGAGACCCAGTACTTC. The chain has TRBV7-8 and TRBJ2-5; 7 bases are shared with TRBD1. The CDR3 has 17 amino acids. Unmatched junction bases numbered 12, after V lost 5 bases and J lost 0 bases. In germline, CDR1 is SGHVS, CDR2 FQNEAQ.

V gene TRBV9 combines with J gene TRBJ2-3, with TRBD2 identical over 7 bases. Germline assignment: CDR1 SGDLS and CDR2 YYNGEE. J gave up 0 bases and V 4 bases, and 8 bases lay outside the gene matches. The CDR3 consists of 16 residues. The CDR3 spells CASSLPREGSTDTQYF. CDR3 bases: TGTGCCAGCAGCCTCCCCAGGGAGGGGAGCACAGATACGCAGTATTTT.

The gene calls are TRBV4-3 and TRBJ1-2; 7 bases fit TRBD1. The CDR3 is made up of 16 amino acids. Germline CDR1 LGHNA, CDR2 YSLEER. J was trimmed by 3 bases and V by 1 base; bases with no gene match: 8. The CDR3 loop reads CASSQAWDSRDYGYTF. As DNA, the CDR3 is TGCGCCAGCAGCCAAGCTTGGGACAGTAGGGACTATGGCTACACCTTC.

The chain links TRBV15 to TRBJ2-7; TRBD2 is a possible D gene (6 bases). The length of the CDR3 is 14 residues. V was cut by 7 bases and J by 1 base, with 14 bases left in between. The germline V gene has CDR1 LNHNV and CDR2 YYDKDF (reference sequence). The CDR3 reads CATTPFRGSYEQYF. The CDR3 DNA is TGTGCCACCACCCCATTTCGGGGGTCCTACGAGCAGTACTTC.